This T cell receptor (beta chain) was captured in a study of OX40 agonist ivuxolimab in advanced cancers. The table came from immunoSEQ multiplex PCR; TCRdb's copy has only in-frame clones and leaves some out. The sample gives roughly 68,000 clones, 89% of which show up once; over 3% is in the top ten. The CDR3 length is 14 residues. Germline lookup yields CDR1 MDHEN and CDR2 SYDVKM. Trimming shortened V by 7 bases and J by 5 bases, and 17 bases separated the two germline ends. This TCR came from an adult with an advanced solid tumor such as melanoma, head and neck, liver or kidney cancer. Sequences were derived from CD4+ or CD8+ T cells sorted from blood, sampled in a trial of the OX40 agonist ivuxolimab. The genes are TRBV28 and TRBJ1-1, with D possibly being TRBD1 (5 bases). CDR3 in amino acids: CASTEGRGETEAFF. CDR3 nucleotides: TGTGCCAGCACCGAGGGACGGGGGGAGACTGAAGCTTTCTTT.